The TCR beta chain under discussion was sequenced for a study of OX40 agonist ivuxolimab in advanced cancers. At the level of the study: Of the participants, around 43% had some prior anti-PD-1, anti-PD-L1 or anti-CTLA-4 therapy, which was allowed.

This CDR3 spans 18 amino acids. Germline-derived CDR1 and CDR2 are LGHNA and YSLEER. Trimming cost V 0 bases and J 0 bases, with 17 bases left between them. Points on this clone: Its target is unknown.

Libraries were prepared by immunoSEQ multiplex PCR; TCRdb keeps only in-frame clonotypes and omits some of them. This sample yields about 68,000 clones, of which more than 75% are seen a single time; around 0.7% belongs to the top ten. Study-level findings and limits: At 0.1 to 3.0 mg/kg, clonal expansion of CD4+ and CD8+ blood T cells had occurred by week 6. Expanded clones tended on average to be more numerous among CD8+ T cells than CD4+.

J is TRBJ1-2 and V is TRBV4-3, with D unresolved. The origin of this receptor is an adult with an advanced solid tumor such as melanoma, head and neck, liver or kidney cancer. Sequencing was performed on CD4+ or CD8+ T cells sorted from blood, taken in a trial of the OX40 agonist ivuxolimab. CDR3 sequence (DNA): TGCGCCAGCAGCCAAGACCCCCCCGGACGGGAAGCTAACTATGGCTACACCTTC. It is translated as CASSQDPPGREANYGYTF.